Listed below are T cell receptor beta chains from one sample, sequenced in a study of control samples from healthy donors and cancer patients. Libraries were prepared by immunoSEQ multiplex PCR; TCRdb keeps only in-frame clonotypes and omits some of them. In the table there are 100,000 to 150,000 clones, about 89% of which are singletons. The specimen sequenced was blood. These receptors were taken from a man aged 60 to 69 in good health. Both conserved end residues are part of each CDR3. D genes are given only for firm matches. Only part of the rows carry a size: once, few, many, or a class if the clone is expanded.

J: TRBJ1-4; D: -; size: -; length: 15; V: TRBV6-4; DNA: TGTGCCAGCAGTCCCCAGACAGGACCTAATGAAAAACTGTTTTTT; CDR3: CASSPQTGPNEKLFF
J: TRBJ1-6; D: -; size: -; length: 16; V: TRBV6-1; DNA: TGTGCCAGCAGTGAGACCTACAGGATGTCCAATTCACCCCTCCACTTT; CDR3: CASSETYRMSNSPLHF
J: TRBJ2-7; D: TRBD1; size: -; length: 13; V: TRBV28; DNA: TGTGCCAGCAGTTCCGGACAGGGTGGCGAGCAGTACTTC; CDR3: CASSSGQGGEQYF
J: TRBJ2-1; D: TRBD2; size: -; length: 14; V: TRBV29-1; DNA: TGCAGCGTTAAGCTAGCGGGGGAGGAGAATGAGCAGTTCTTC; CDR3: CSVKLAGEENEQFF
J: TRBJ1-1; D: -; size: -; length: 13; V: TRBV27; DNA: TGTGCCAGCAGTTTATCTCCCGTGTTAGGGGCTTTCTTT; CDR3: CASSLSPVLGAFF
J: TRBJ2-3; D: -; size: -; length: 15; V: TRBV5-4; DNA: TGTGCCAGCAGCATCCGGGACCGGCAGTCCTATACGCAGTATTTT; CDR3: CASSIRDRQSYTQYF
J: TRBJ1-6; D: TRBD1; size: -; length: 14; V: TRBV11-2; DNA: TGTGCCAGCAGCCCTGGACAGGGTCGATCACCCCTCCACTTT; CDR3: CASSPGQGRSPLHF
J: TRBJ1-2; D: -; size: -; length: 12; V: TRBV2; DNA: TGTGCCAGCAGTGCCGGACCGTACGGCTACACCTTC; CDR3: CASSAGPYGYTF
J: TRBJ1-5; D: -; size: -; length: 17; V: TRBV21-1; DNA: TGTGCCAGCAGCAAAGTGAGGACAGGGAGGGAAGATCAGCCCCAGCATTTT; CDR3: CASSKVRTGREDQPQHF
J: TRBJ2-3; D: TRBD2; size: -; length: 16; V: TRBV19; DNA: TGTGCCAGTACTTACTCCAGCGGGGGTAGCACAGATACGCAGTATTTT; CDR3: CASTYSSGGSTDTQYF
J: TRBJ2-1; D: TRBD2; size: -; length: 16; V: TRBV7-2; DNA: TGTGCCAGCAGTCTAGGGTCGGGAGGCCGGAACAATGAGCAGTTCTTC; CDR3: CASSLGSGGRNNEQFF
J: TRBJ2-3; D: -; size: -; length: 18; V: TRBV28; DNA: TGTGCCAGCAGCTTAGGCCTTCCTCGGGGGCGAAGCACAGATACGCAGTATTTT; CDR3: CASSLGLPRGRSTDTQYF
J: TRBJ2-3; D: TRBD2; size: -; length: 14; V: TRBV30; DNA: TGTGCCTGGTCCACTAGCGGGGGGGGTGATACGCAGTATTTT; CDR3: CAWSTSGGGDTQYF
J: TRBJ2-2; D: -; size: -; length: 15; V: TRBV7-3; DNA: TGTGCCAGCAGCTTAACAAGACTCACCACCGGGGAGCTGTTTTTT; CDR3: CASSLTRLTTGELFF
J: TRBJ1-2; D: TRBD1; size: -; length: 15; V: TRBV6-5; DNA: TGTGCCAGCAGTTCCCCCGACAGGGGAGACTATGGCTACACCTTC; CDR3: CASSSPDRGDYGYTF
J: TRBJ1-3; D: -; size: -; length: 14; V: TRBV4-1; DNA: TGCGCCAGCAGCCAAGATGACCCAGGAAACACCATATATTTT; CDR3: CASSQDDPGNTIYF
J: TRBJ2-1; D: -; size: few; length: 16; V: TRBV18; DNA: TGTGCCAGCTCACCGATGGACGGCGGTACATACAATGAGCAGTTCTTC; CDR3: CASSPMDGGTYNEQFF
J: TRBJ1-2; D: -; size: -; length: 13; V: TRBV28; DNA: TGTGCCAGCAGTTTATTAGCCAACTATGGCTACACCTTC; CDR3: CASSLLANYGYTF
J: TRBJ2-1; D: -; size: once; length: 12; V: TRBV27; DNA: TGTGCCAGCAGTTTAGGGGGGAGAGTCCCGTTCTTC; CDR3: CASSLGGRVPFF
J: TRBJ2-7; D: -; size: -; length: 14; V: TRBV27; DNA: TGTGCCAGTACCCCAAACAGAGCCTCCTACGAGCAGTACTTC; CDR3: CASTPNRASYEQYF
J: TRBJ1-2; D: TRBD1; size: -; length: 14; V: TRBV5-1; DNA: TGCGCCAGCAGCATCACAGGGGCTAACTATGGCTACACCTTC; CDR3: CASSITGANYGYTF
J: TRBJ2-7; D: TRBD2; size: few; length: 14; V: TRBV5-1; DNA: TGCGCCAGCAGCTTAGGAGGGAGGGCCAACGAGCAGTACTTC; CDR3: CASSLGGRANEQYF
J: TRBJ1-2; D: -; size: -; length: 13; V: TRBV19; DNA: TGTGCCAGTAGCAGGGACGGGTACTATGGCTACACCTTC; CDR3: CASSRDGYYGYTF
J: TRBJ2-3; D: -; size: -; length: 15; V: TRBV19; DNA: TGTGCCAGTAGTATTCGGGGGGCCAGCACAGATACGCAGTATTTT; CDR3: CASSIRGASTDTQYF
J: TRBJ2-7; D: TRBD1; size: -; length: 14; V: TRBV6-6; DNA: TGTGCCAGCACCGTAGACAGGGCCGCCTACGAGCAGTACTTC; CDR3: CASTVDRAAYEQYF
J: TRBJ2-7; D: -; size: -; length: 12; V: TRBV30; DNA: TGTGCCTGGAGTTGGGGGCCAAACGAGCAGTACTTC; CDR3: CAWSWGPNEQYF
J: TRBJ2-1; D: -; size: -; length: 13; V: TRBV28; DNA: TGTGCCAGCACCCCAGGAGGTTGGCCTGAGCAGTTCTTC; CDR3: CASTPGGWPEQFF
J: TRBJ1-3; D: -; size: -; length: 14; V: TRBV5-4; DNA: TGTGCCAGCAGCTTGGTTGGCTCTGGAAACACCATATATTTT; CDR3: CASSLVGSGNTIYF
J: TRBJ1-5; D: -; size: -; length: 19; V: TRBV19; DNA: TGTGCCAGTAGTCGGACGGCTCAATCGGGATTGGGGGCCTATCAGCCCCAGCATTTT; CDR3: CASSRTAQSGLGAYQPQHF
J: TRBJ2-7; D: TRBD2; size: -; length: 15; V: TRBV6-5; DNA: TGTGCCAGCAGCGGACTAGCGGGGGGGATCTACGAGCAGTACTTC; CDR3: CASSGLAGGIYEQYF
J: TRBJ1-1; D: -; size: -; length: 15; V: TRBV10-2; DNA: TGCGCCAGCAGTGAATCCCCCAGGGCTGGAACTGAAGCTTTCTTT; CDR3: CASSESPRAGTEAFF
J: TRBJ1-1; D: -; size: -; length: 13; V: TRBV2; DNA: TGTGCCAGCAATAGGGAAATGAACACTGAAGCTTTCTTT; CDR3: CASNREMNTEAFF
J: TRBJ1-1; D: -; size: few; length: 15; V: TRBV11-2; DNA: TGTGCCAGCAGCCAGTCGCTGGGTTCAAACACTGAAGCTTTCTTT; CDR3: CASSQSLGSNTEAFF
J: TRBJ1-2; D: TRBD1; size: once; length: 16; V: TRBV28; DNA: TGTGCCAGCAGTCCTTTGGGGGGGGACAGGGACTATGGCTACACCTTC; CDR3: CASSPLGGDRDYGYTF
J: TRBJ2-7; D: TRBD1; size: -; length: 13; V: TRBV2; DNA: TGTGCCAGCAGTACCCGGACAGGCTACGAGCAGTACTTC; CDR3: CASSTRTGYEQYF
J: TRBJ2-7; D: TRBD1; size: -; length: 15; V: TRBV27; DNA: TGTGCCAGCACCTCTCAAGGGGCAGGGGGACACGAGCAGTACTTC; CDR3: CASTSQGAGGHEQYF
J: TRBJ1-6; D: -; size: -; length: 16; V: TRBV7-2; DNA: TGTGCCAGCAGCCCTGGGGGGTGGGCGTCCTCAGTGTCCCTCCACTTT; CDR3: CASSPGGWASSVSLHF
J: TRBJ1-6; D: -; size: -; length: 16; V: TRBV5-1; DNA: TGCGCCAGCAGCGTGGAGGTTTTCTCCTATAATTCACCCCTCCACTTT; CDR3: CASSVEVFSYNSPLHF
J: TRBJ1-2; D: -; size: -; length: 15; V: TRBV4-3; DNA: TGCGCCAGCAGCCAAGATCCCGCGGGGGTTGGTGGCTACACCTTC; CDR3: CASSQDPAGVGGYTF
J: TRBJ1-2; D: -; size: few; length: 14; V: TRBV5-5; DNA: TGTGCCAGCAGCTCCAGCTGGCAGGGCAGCGGCTACACCTTC; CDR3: CASSSSWQGSGYTF
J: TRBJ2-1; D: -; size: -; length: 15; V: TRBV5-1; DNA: TGCGCCAGCAGCCCCTACCGGGACCCTCCTTTACCGCAGTTCTTC; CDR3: CASSPYRDPPLPQFF
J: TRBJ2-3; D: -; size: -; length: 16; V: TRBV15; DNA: TGTGCCACCTCCCGTTTCAGTGCCGTAGTTGCCGATACGCAGTATTTT; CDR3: CATSRFSAVVADTQYF
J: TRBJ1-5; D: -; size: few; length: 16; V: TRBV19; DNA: TGTGCCAGTAGTATAGAAGTAGGGGTAAGCAATCAGCCCCAGCATTTT; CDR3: CASSIEVGVSNQPQHF
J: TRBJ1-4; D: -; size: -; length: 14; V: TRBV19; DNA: TGTGCCAGTAGTGTGGCAGGGATTAATGAAAAACTGTTTTTT; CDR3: CASSVAGINEKLFF
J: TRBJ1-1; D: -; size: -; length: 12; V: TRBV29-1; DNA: TGCAGCGTTGTCTCGGGAATCCCTGAAGCTTTCTTT; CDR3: CSVVSGIPEAFF
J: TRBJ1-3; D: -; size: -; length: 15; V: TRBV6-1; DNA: TGTGCCAGCAGTGAAGCATGGAACTCTGGAAACACCATATATTTT; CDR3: CASSEAWNSGNTIYF
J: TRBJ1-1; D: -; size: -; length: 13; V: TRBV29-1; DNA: TGCAGCGTTGTGGTGTACCAGAACACTGAAGCTTTCTTT; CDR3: CSVVVYQNTEAFF
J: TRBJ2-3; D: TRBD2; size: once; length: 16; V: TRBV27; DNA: TGTGCCAGTAAAAGGACTAGCGGGACGAGCACAGATACGCAGTATTTT; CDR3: CASKRTSGTSTDTQYF
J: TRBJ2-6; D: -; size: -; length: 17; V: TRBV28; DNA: TGTGCCAGCAGTCTTCTCGGTTCTAGCTCTGGGGCCAACGTCCTGACTTTC; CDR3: CASSLLGSSSGANVLTF
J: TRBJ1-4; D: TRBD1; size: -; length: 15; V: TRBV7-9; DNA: TGTGCCAGCAGCGAAGAAAGACAGGGAAGGGAAAAACTGTTTTTT; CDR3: CASSEERQGREKLFF
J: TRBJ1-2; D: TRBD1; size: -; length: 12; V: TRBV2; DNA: TGTGCCAGCATACAGGGGGCCTATGGCTACACCTTC; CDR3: CASIQGAYGYTF